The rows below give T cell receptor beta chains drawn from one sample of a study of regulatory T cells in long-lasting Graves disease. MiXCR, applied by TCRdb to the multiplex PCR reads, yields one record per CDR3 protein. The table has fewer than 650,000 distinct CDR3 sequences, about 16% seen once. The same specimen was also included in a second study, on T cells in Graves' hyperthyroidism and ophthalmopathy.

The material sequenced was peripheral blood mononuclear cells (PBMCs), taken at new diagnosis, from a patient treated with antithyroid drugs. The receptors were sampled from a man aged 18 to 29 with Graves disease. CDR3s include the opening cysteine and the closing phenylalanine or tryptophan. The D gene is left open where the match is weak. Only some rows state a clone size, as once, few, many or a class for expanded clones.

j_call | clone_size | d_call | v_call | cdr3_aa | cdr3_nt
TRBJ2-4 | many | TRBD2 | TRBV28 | CASSSGGLGAKNIQYF | TGTGCCAGCAGTTCGGGGGGGTTGGGAGCCAAAAACATTCAGTACTTC
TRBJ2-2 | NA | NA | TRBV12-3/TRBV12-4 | CASSLGSGWSGELFF | TGTGCCAGCAGTTTAGGCTCGGGGTGGAGCGGGGAGCTGTTTTTT
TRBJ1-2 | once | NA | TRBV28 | CASGTGVRGYTF | TGTGCCAGCGGGACGGGCGTAAGGGGCTACACCTTC
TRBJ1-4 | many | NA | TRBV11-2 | CASSFDEKLFF | TGTGCCAGCAGCTTCGATGAAAAACTGTTTTTT
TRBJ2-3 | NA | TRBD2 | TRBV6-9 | CASSESTLAGLTDTQYF | TGCGCCAGCAGTGAGTCGACGCTAGCGGGACTCACAGATACGCAGTATTTT
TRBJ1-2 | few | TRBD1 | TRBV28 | CASSGGTGQNGYTF | TGTGCCAGCAGTGGGGGGACAGGGCAAAATGGCTACACCTTC
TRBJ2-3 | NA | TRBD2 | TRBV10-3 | CAISVNGGGTSTDTQYF | TGTGCCATCAGCGTCAACGGGGGGGGGACTAGCACAGATACGCAGTATTTT
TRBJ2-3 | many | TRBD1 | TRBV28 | CASGTASTDTQYF | TGTGCCAGCGGGACAGCTAGCACAGATACGCAGTATTTT
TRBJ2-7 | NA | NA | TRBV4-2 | CASSPGVVFEQYF | TGTGCCAGCAGCCCTGGGGTGGTATTCGAGCAGTACTTC
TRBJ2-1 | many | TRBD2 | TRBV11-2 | CASRPVGAGGYNEQFF | TGTGCCAGCAGGCCGGTGGGCGCGGGAGGCTACAATGAGCAGTTCTTC
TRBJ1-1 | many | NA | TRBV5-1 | CASRVGDSNTEAFF | TGCGCCAGCAGGGTTGGGGACTCGAACACTGAAGCTTTCTTT
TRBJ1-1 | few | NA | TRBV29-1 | CSAIRNTEAFF | TGCAGCGCAATAAGGAACACTGAAGCTTTCTTT
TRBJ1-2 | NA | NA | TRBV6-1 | CASSHGLFYTF | TGTGCCAGCAGTCACGGGCTGTTCTACACCTTC
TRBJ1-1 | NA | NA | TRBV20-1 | CSARPGGWDTEAFF | TGCAGTGCCCGCCCCGGAGGTTGGGACACTGAAGCTTTCTTT
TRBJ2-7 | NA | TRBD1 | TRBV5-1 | CASSLVQGDYEQYF | TGCGCCAGCAGCTTGGTGCAGGGGGACTACGAGCAGTACTTC
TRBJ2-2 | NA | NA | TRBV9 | CASSVPGPVPGELFF | TGTGCCAGCAGCGTACCGGGACCGGTACCCGGGGAGCTGTTTTTT
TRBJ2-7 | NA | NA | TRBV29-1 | CSVEVRDAEIYEQYF | TGCAGCGTTGAGGTACGGGACGCCGAAATATACGAGCAGTACTTC
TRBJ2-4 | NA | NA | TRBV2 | CASSSGLGKNIQYF | TGTGCCAGCAGTTCGGGTTTAGGCAAAAACATTCAGTACTTC
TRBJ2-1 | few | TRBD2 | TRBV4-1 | CASSQGVAGVSYNEQFF | TGCGCCAGCAGCCAAGGCGTAGCGGGTGTTTCTTACAATGAGCAGTTCTTC
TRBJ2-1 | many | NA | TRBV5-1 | CASSLGQFPYNEQFF | TGCGCCAGCAGCCTAGGACAGTTTCCCTACAATGAGCAGTTCTTC
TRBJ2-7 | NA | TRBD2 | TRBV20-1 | CSARDRGLAGGPFSYEQYF | TGCAGTGCTAGAGACCGGGGACTAGCGGGAGGGCCTTTTTCCTACGAGCAGTACTTC
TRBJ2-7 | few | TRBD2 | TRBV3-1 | CASSGVSGRGEQYF | TGTGCCAGCTCCGGCGTTAGCGGGAGGGGGGAGCAGTACTTC
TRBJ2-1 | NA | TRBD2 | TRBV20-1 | CSALLASGSRRSYNEQFF | TGCAGTGCTCTTCTGGCTAGCGGGAGCAGGCGGTCCTACAATGAGCAGTTCTTC
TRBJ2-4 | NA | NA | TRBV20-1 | CSARERGMVGSLAKNIQYF | TGCAGTGCTAGGGAGAGGGGTATGGTGGGATCCTTGGCCAAAAACATTCAGTACTTC
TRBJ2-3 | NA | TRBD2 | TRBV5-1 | CASRMAGGSSSTDTQYF | TGCGCCAGCAGAATGGCGGGAGGGTCCTCTAGCACAGATACGCAGTATTTT
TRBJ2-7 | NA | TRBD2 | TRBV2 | CASSGLAGEQYF | TGTGCCAGCAGTGGACTAGCTGGCGAGCAGTACTTC
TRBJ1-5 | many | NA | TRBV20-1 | CSARDQVYGGGNQPQHF | TGCAGTGCTAGAGATCAGGTTTATGGGGGAGGCAATCAGCCCCAGCATTTT
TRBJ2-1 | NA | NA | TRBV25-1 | CASSEEWPLKQFF | TGTGCCAGCAGTGAAGAGTGGCCTCTAAAGCAGTTCTTC
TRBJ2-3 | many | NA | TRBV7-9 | CASSFFEGTNTDTQYF | TGTGCCAGCAGCTTCTTCGAGGGGACCAACACAGATACGCAGTATTTT
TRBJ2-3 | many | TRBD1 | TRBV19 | CASSAGRGRADTQYF | TGTGCCAGTAGTGCGGGCAGGGGGCGCGCAGATACGCAGTATTTT
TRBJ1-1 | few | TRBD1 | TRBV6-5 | CASSYLTGRGTEALF | TGTGCCAGCAGTTACCTGACAGGGCGCGGCACTGAAGCTCTCTTT
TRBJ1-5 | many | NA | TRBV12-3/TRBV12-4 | CASSRTGTFDQPQHF | TGTGCCAGCAGTCGTACCGGGACATTCGATCAGCCCCAGCATTTT
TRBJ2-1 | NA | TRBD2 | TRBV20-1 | CSSLGSGRHEQFF | TGCAGTTCCCTGGGTAGCGGGAGACATGAGCAGTTCTTC
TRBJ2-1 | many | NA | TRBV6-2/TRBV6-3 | CASSYSKGGWATRGEQFF | TGTGCCAGCAGTTACTCGAAAGGCGGGTGGGCGACGCGCGGAGAGCAGTTCTTC
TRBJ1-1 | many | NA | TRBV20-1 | CSARDLRGGSGEAFF | TGCAGTGCTAGAGATCTCCGTGGAGGGTCGGGTGAAGCTTTCTTT
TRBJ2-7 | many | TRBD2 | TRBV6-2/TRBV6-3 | CASSLRGLWASGTIPYEQYF | TGTGCCAGCAGTCTAAGGGGCCTTTGGGCTAGCGGGACCATCCCCTACGAGCAGTACTTC
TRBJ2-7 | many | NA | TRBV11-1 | CASSFGGDEDEQYF | TGTGCCAGCAGCTTCGGGGGAGACGAGGACGAGCAGTACTTC
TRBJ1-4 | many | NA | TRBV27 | CASSFGGRTEKLFF | TGTGCCAGCAGTTTCGGGGGGCGTACTGAAAAACTGTTTTTT
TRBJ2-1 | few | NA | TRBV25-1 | CASTPRGWGPYNEQFF | TGTGCCAGCACCCCGAGGGGGTGGGGACCCTACAATGAGCAGTTCTTC
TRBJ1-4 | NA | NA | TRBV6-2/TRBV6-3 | CASSDRTNEKLFF | TGTGCCAGCAGTGATAGGACTAATGAAAAACTGTTTTTT
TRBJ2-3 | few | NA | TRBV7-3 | CASSPKNRDTQYF | TGTGCCAGCAGCCCAAAAAACCGAGATACGCAGTATTTT
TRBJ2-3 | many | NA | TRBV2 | CASSDGGTGSTDTQYF | TGTGCCAGCAGTGACGGGGGGACAGGCAGCACAGATACGCAGTATTTT
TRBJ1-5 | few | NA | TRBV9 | CASSVDANFNQPQHF | TGTGCCAGCAGCGTGGACGCAAACTTCAATCAGCCCCAGCATTTT
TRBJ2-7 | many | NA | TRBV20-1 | CSARYDRTPPYEQYF | TGCAGTGCTAGATATGACAGGACCCCACCCTACGAGCAGTACTTC
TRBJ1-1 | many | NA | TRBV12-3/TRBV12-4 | CASSQQGLNTEAFF | TGTGCCAGCAGTCAGCAGGGATTGAACACTGAAGCTTTCTTT
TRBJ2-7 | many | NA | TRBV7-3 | CASSSTGSQEQYF | TGTGCCAGCAGCTCGACGGGAAGTCAAGAGCAGTACTTC
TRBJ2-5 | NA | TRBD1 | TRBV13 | CASSLEGTAEETQYF | TGTGCCAGCAGCTTAGAGGGGACAGCAGAAGAGACCCAGTACTTC
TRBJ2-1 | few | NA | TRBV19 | CASSFLFEKQFF | TGTGCCAGTAGTTTCCTCTTCGAAAAGCAGTTCTTC
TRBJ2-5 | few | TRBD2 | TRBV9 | CASSVAVAGETQYF | TGTGCCAGCAGCGTAGCGGTAGCGGGAGAGACCCAGTACTTC
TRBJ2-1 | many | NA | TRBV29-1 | CSVANSAKGEQFF | TGCAGCGTTGCGAATAGCGCCAAGGGTGAGCAGTTCTTC
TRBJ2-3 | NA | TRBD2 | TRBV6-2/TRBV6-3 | CASSGGLAGRFTDTQYF | TGTGCCAGCAGTGGGGGACTAGCGGGGAGATTCACAGATACGCAGTATTTT
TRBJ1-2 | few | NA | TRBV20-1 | CSARDPVRVDGYTF | TGCAGTGCTAGAGACCCGGTACGGGTTGATGGCTACACCTTC
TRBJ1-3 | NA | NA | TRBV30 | CAWRPAGSGNTIYF | TGTGCCTGGAGGCCGGCAGGCTCTGGAAACACCATATATTTT
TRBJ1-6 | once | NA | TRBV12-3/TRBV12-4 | CASSLQGGANSPLHF | TGTGCCAGCAGTTTACAGGGAGGGGCCAATTCACCCCTCCACTTT
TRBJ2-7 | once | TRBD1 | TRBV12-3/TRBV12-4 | CASSPPGTGLAYEQYF | TGTGCCAGCAGCCCTCCTGGGACAGGACTTGCCTACGAGCAGTACTTC
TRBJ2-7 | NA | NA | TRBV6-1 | CASSPPTSNEQYF | TGTGCCAGCTCTCCACCCACTAGCAACGAGCAGTACTTC
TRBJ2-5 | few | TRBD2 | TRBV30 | CAWSVIGGETQYF | TGTGCCTGGAGTGTAATCGGGGGGGAGACCCAGTACTTC